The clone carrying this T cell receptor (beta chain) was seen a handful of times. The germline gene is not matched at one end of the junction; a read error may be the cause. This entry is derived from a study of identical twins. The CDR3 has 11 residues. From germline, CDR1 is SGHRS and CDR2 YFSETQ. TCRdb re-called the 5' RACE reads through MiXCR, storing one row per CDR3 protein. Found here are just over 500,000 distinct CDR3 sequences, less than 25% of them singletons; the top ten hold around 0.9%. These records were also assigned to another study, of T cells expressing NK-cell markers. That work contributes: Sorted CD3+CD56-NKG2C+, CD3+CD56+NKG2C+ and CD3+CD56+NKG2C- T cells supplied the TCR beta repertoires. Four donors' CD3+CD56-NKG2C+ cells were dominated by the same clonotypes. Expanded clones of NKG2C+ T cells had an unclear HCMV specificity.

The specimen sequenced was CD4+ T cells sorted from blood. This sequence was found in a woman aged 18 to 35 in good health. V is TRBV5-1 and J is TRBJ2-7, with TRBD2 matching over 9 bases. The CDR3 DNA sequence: TGCGCCAGCAGCCCTAGCGGGATTTCGGGTTTC. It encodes CASSPSGISGF.